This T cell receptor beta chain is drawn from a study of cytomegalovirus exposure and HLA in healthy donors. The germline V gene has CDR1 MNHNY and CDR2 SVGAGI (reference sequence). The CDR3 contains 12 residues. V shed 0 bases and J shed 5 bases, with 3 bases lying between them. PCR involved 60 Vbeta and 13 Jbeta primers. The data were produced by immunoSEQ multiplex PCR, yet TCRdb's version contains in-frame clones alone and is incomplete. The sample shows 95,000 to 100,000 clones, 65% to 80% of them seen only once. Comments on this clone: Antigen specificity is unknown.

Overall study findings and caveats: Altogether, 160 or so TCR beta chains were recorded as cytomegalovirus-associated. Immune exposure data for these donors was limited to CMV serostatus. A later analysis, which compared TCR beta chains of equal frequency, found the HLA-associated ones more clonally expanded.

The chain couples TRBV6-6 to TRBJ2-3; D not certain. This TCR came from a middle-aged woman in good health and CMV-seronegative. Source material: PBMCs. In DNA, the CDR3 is TGTGCCAGCAGTTACTCCAGAGATACGCAGTATTTT. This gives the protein CASSYSRDTQYF.